This TCR beta chain was identified in a study of Ad26.COV2.S vaccination and SARS-CoV-2 variants (dated by TCRdb to the early 2020s). The study in broad terms: Vaccine-arm donors came from COV1001, a multicentre, randomized, double-blind, placebo-controlled phase I-IIa trial of Ad26.COV2.S in healthy adults. Ad26.COV2.S was given intramuscularly at 5x10^10 or 1x10^11 viral particles, as a single shot or as two shots 56 days apart. The specificity and breadth of SARS-CoV-2-reactive T cell receptors after Ad26.COV2.S vaccination were assessed by TCRbeta repertoire sequencing. A total of 32 samples were included in the TCR-sequenced set, comprising 19 Ad26.COV2.S vaccine recipients, 5 placebo recipients and 8 SARS-CoV-2 convalescent individuals. Trial participants were randomized into five groups of five, in which low-dose or high-dose Ad26.COV2.S was given once or twice, or placebo was given on both occasions. Blinding of investigators to trial group allocation was maintained during experiments and outcome assessment. Results and caveats for the whole study, not just this receptor: The study lacked the statistical power to compare responses across vaccine doses or regimens. Vaccine and placebo recipients had similar non-spike TCR breadth, a finding consistent with the vaccine containing only spike. According to the authors, total T cell responses may have been underestimated by the TCR breadth and depth analyses. After vaccination, spike-specific CD8+ and CD4+ T cell responses were reported to show substantial breadth. Higher spike-specific TCR breadth was observed in Ad26.COV2.S recipients than in placebo recipients (P = 0.0014).

Per the publication, the treatment or condition label means: some 19 received Ad26.COV2.S at low or high dose, single or two shots; about 5 received placebo; per-sample allocation not given. For vaccine and placebo recipients, the sequenced repertoires came from samples collected on day 63 after the first injection. Cohort 1b enrolled roughly 25 adults aged 18-55 years at a single site in Boston, USA, between 29 July and 7 August 2020. Ad26.COV2.S consisted of a replication-incompetent adenovirus type 26 vector by which a prefusion-stabilized SARS-CoV-2 spike protein from the original Wuhan strain was expressed. The CDR3 goes from the cysteine to the phenylalanine over 15 residues. The CDR3 DNA has 45 bases and is translated from base 1. The immunoSEQ Assay was the method used to sequence TCRbeta CDR3 regions. After extraction, genomic DNA underwent amplification by bias-controlled multiplex PCR, followed by high-throughput sequencing. Under the source paper's analysis protocol: To quantify the absolute abundance of each unique TCRbeta CDR3 region, sequences were collapsed and filtered. Usable DNA was measured by amplifying reference genes present in all nucleated cells, and TCRbeta template counts were normalized to that usable DNA to estimate T cell fraction. Repertoire TCRs were annotated as SARS-CoV-2-specific when V gene, CDR3 amino acid sequence and J gene were exactly matched to a known reactive TCR set. The reference SARS-CoV-2 TCR set was derived from MIRA and filtered for enrichment in COVID-19-positive ImmuneCODE repertoires, a step that removed public or cross-reactive TCRs. Based on the MIRA antigens, annotated TCRs were further analysed at the level of specific ORF or position within ORF. Breadth was defined as annotated unique rearrangements over total unique productive rearrangements; depth was the summed frequency of those rearrangements. TCR breadth was compared between groups using two-sided Wilcoxon rank-sum tests. Entries here come from immuneACCESS through TCRdb and include only in-frame sequences with V and J called. Some clones fail to appear in such tables; in the studies checked, an unresolved V gene covers under half of the shortfall, and the cause of the remainder is unknown. D and trimming were read from the DNA, whereas the V and J calls and clone size are those reported in that table. Across this sample there are hundreds of thousands of clones, with about 92% seen only once. The ten largest clones represent 1.5% to 2% of the sample.

As to this clone: What this receptor recognizes is not known. Base qualities are not provided; no much larger clone lies one nucleotide away.

The sequenced sample was peripheral blood, obtained in a trial of Ad26.COV2.S vaccine versus placebo. The chain was built from TRBV21-1 and TRBJ2-3. TRBV21-1 is labeled a pseudogene. The origin of this receptor is a person between 18 and 60 years old who received the Ad26.COV2.S COVID-19 vaccine or a placebo. The DNA is as follows: TGTGCCAGCAGCAATGAGGGGCGCGGGTCAGATACGCAGTATTTT. Its product reads: CASSNEGRGSDTQYF.